This TCR beta chain was captured by sequencing in a study of monozygotic twins with inflammatory bowel disease. Study-wide findings and caveats: Inverse Simpson values showed less TCRbeta diversity in IBD patients than in their healthy co-twins. In these data, no single strong IBD-associated signal or clonotype received support. Sharing of clonotypes with others was lower in IBD patients than in healthy twins, and this was especially so with disease activity.

In the case of this clonotype: Its antigen is currently unknown.

TCRdb reworked the 5' RACE reads into one entry per CDR3 protein, no DNA. The table for this sample gives 400,000 or so distinct CDR3 sequences. CDR3 length: 18 amino acids. The germline V gene has CDR1 ENHRY and CDR2 SYGVKD. The receptor's source is a human donor with ulcerative colitis or Crohn's disease, or a healthy co-twin of an affected twin (not recorded which). The sequenced sample consisted of blood. The chain links TRBV10-3 to TRBJ2-6; TCRdb outputs TRBD1, but without DNA this stays unchecked. The CDR3 here is CAISESVGRSSGANVLTF.